The T cell receptor beta chain under discussion was sequenced for a study of OX40 agonist ivuxolimab in advanced cancers. Study information: With a range of roughly 20 to 80, age averaged roughly 60 years, and 75% to 90% were male.

The cohort excluded patients with autoimmune disease history or systemic immunosuppression. The CDR3 is 13 amino acids. CDR1 is MGHDK, CDR2 SYGVNS, per germline. Trimming took 8 bases from V and 7 from J, leaving 17 bases between them. Libraries were prepared by immunoSEQ multiplex PCR; TCRdb keeps only in-frame clonotypes and omits some of them. The data contain about 26,000 clones, about 85% of them singletons. This TCR was recovered from an adult with an advanced solid tumor such as melanoma, head and neck, liver or kidney cancer. The chain uses TRBV25-1 and TRBJ2-5, with D perhaps assigned TRBD1 or TRBD2 (5 bases each). The source was CD4+ or CD8+ T cells sorted from blood, collected in a trial of the OX40 agonist ivuxolimab. In DNA form, the CDR3 reads TGTGCCAGCGGGACCCCGTCCACGCGGACCCAGTACTTC. Amino acids: CASGTPSTRTQYF.